Many counts were recorded for the clone carrying this T cell receptor beta chain. RNA transcripts were the template for amplifying TCR beta CDR3 regions. Primed by the HTBI set, a first-round RT-PCR was run on the TCR CDR3. TCRdb redid the calling of the multiplex PCR reads with MiXCR, one entry per CDR3 protein. The table includes about 550,000 distinct CDR3 sequences, less than 25% detected once. These data belong to a study of T cells in Graves' hyperthyroidism and ophthalmopathy. The CDR3 runs 11 residues. CDR1 and CDR2 (germline): MNHNS, SASEGT. The V and J ends lost 6 bases and 4 bases respectively, with 7 bases between them.

The gene calls are TRBV6-1 and TRBJ2-7; TRBD1 might be the D (5 bases). The sample consisted of blood. This TCR derives from a man aged 18-30 years with Graves' hyperthyroidism. This chain's CDR3 is CASSAGYEQYF. Here the CDR3 DNA reads TGTGCCAGCAGCGCAGGGTACGAGCAGTACTTC.